The next 28 T cell receptor beta chains were all read from a single sample in a study of T cells in Graves' hyperthyroidism and ophthalmopathy. It was RNA transcripts that yielded the amplified TCR beta CDR3 regions. Initially, a first-round RT-PCR of the TCR CDR3 employed the HTBI primer set. TCRdb fed the multiplex PCR reads into MiXCR, producing one record per CDR3 protein. The sample has around 700,000 distinct CDR3 sequences, about 17% seen once. Source material: blood. Receptors were obtained from a woman aged 45-65 years with Graves' hyperthyroidism that later progressed to Graves' ophthalmopathy.

This clonotype was seen at least ten times. CDR3 loop: CASSRDQKDRSSGGARDTQYF. The CDR3 coding sequence is TGTGCCAGCAGCCGGGACCAGAAGGACAGATCTAGCGGGGGGGCGCGAGATACGCAGTATTTT. The chain recombines TRBV7-2 with TRBJ2-3, with 12 bases matching TRBD2. Germline V lookup: CDR1 SGHTA, CDR2 FQGNSA. The CDR3 length is 21 residues. The J segment lost 5 bases and the V segment lost 5 bases, leaving 23 bases of the junction unmatched. The whole variable domain, remainder taken from reference TRBV7-2 and TRBJ2-3, is GAGVSQSPSNKVTEKGKDVELRCDPISGHTALYWYRQSLGQGLEFLIYFQGNSAPDKSGLPSDRFSAERTGGSVSTLTIQRTQQEDSAVYLCASSRDQKDRSSGGARDTQYFGPGTRLTVL.

This clonotype was counted many times. This may stem from a read error, because a much larger clone lies one nucleotide away. The gene calls are TRBV3-1 and TRBJ2-7; D ambiguous. The CDR3 covers 11 residues. Germline CDR1 LGHDT, CDR2 YNNKEL (reference sequence). Deletions cut 3 bases from V and 2 bases from J, with 2 bases between. CDR3 residues: CASSHTYEQYF. The CDR3 DNA follows: TGTGCCAGCAGCCACACCTACGAGCAGTACTTC.

This clonotype was seen only a few times. V and J are TRBV10-3 and TRBJ2-2; TRBD2 is a possible D gene (7 bases). The ends were cut back, 6 bases at V and 4 bases at J, with 18 bases in the middle. CDR1 is ENHRY and CDR2 is SYGVKD in the germline V gene. The CDR3 is 16 amino acids. The CDR3 protein is CAIRTEGGDLTGELFF. In nucleotides, the CDR3 is TGTGCCATCAGGACGGAGGGGGGGGACCTCACCGGGGAGCTGTTTTTT.

The chain combines TRBV7-9 with TRBJ1-2; D call uncertain. The germline V gene encodes CDR1 SEHNR and CDR2 FQNEAQ (reference sequence). The length of the CDR3 is 14 residues. Deletions cut 2 bases from V and 0 bases from J, with 7 bases between. CDR3 DNA: TGTGCCAGCAGCTTAATAAGGGCTAACTATGGCTACACCTTC. Amino acids: CASSLIRANYGYTF.

There are a few counts of this clonotype. V and J are TRBV12-3 or TRBV12-4 and TRBJ2-2; perhaps D is TRBD1 or TRBD2 (7 bases each). The CDR3 spans 16 residues. V was shortened by 1 base and J by 3 bases, with 12 bases between the two germline ends. CDR3 nucleotide sequence: TGTGCCAGCAGTTTAGATCCAGGGGGGGACACCGGGGAGCTGTTTTTT. This gives the protein CASSLDPGGDTGELFF.

This clonotype was detected many times. CDR3: CASSELDSPLHF. The CDR3 DNA sequence: TGTGCCAGCAGTGAATTAGATTCACCCCTCCACTTT. The V gene is TRBV6-1, the J gene TRBJ1-6; no reliable D call. V lost 2 bases and J lost 8, with 4 bases in between. Germline CDR1 MNHNS, CDR2 SASEGT. The CDR3 runs 12 residues.

This clonotype has at least ten counts. V gene TRBV18 combines with J gene TRBJ1-5; the D gene is possibly TRBD1 (6 bases). The CDR3 is 14 residues long. Germline assignment: CDR1 KGHSH and CDR2 LQKENI. V was pared by 3 bases and J by 7 bases, with 13 bases between. The CDR3 nucleotides read TGTGCCAGCTCACCCGGGGGGCCGAGGCAGCCCCAGCATTTT. Protein: CASSPGGPRQPQHF.

In this sample, this clonotype turned up many times. The chain is built from TRBV18 and TRBJ1-1, with 7 bases aligning to TRBD1. This CDR3 contains 15 residues. Germline trimming cut 0 bases from V and 0 bases from J; bases unmatched to any gene: 1. Germline CDR1 reads KGHSH; CDR2 reads LQKENI. CDR3 sequence: CASSPPQGLNTEAFF. For the CDR3, the DNA is TGTGCCAGCTCACCACCACAGGGGTTGAACACTGAAGCTTTCTTT.

This clonotype was observed many times. The chain has TRBV7-2 and TRBJ2-1; D perhaps matches TRBD2 (6 bases). The V end was cut by 0 bases, the J end by 7 bases, with 7 bases between. Looked up from germline, CDR1 is SGHTA and CDR2 is FQGNSA. The CDR3 length is 13 residues. CDR3 region: CASSLAAGNEQFF. CDR3 coding DNA: TGTGCCAGCAGCTTAGCGGCGGGGAATGAGCAGTTCTTC.

The table lists this clonotype with many counts. The rearrangement links TRBV6-8 to TRBJ1-1; D not certain. The germline V and J ends were trimmed by 4 bases and 4 bases, with 7 bases remaining between them. The CDR3 runs to 12 residues. Germline V gene lookup returns CDR1 MNHGY and CDR2 SAAAGT. The CDR3 DNA reads TGTGCCAGCAGTTCGGCGGGCACTGAAGCTTTCTTT. This translates into CASSSAGTEAFF.

This clonotype appeared a few times. This chain uses TRBV20-1 with TRBJ1-3, with TRBD1 matching 7 bases. Trimming cost V 6 bases and J 4 bases; bases outside gene matches: 9. Germline V CDR1 and CDR2: DFQATT, SNEGSKA (reference sequence). The CDR3 sequence is 14 residues long. CDR3 sequence reads: CSAWGGTVGNTIYF. DNA for the CDR3: TGCAGTGCATGGGGGGGGACAGTGGGAAACACCATATATTTT.

The chain carries TRBV10-3 and TRBJ2-1, with 12 bases fitting TRBD2. The germline CDR1 and CDR2 sequences are ENHRY and SYGVKD. This CDR3 spans 18 amino acids. The V segment lost 2 bases and the J segment 8 bases; nucleotides outside the gene matches: 13. CDR3 protein: CAISERGLAGGPGHEQFF. DNA for the CDR3: TGTGCCATCAGTGAGAGGGGTCTAGCGGGGGGGCCAGGCCATGAGCAGTTCTTC.

The chain couples TRBV5-6 to TRBJ2-2; D perhaps matches TRBD1 (6 bases). Germline V gene sequence: CDR1 SGHDT, CDR2 YYEEEE. The CDR3 is 16 amino acids. Trimming stripped 4 bases from V and 6 bases from J, with 19 bases between. The CDR3 loop is CASSSWTAHLAGELFF. The CDR3 region has the DNA TGTGCCAGCAGCAGCTGGACAGCTCACTTGGCCGGGGAGCTGTTTTTT.

This clonotype was detected only a few times. This chain joins TRBV3-1 and TRBJ2-7; D is unclear. CDR1 and CDR2 from the germline V gene are LGHDT and YNNKEL (reference sequence). The CDR3 length is 14 residues. V was shortened by 3 bases and J by 2 bases, with 11 bases between the two germline ends. As DNA, the CDR3 is TGTGCCAGCAGCCAGGGGAATACGGCCTACGAGCAGTACTTC. It is translated as CASSQGNTAYEQYF.

In its sample, this clonotype was seen many times. The rearrangement uses TRBV9 and TRBJ2-5; TRBD2 matches at 7 bases. The CDR3 runs 14 residues. Germline loops: CDR1 SGDLS, CDR2 YYNGEE. With V trimmed by 2 bases and J by 4 bases, 5 bases remained unmatched. The CDR3 DNA is TGTGCCAGCAGCGTTGCGGGGGTCGGAGAGACCCAGTACTTC. It codes for CASSVAGVGETQYF. The whole variable domain, remainder taken from reference TRBV9 and TRBJ2-5, is DSGVTQTPKHLITATGQRVTLRCSPRSGDLSVYWYQQSLDQGLQFLIQYYNGEERAKGNILERFSAQQFPDLHSELNLSSLELGDSALYFCASSVAGVGETQYFGPGTRLLVL.

The V gene is TRBV6-1, the J gene TRBJ1-2; D is perhaps TRBD1 (6 bases). This CDR3 has 17 residues. V lost 6 bases and J 5 bases, leaving 25 bases between the germline ends. Germline CDR1 reads MNHNS; CDR2 reads SASEGT. The CDR3 protein is CASSPPYPLTGFYGYTF. CDR3 DNA: TGTGCCAGCAGCCCTCCCTACCCCTTGACAGGCTTTTATGGCTACACCTTC.

This clonotype came up a few times. The rearrangement links TRBV3-1 to TRBJ1-2, with no clear D. Germline CDR1 and CDR2: LGHDT and YNNKEL (reference sequence). V lost 3 bases and J 8 bases, leaving 13 bases between the germline ends. CDR3 size: 13 residues. The CDR3 DNA is TGTGCCAGCAGCCAGATGCCGGCTCCCGGCTACACCTTC. It is translated as CASSQMPAPGYTF. Full variable domain (remainder filled in from reference TRBV3-1 and TRBJ1-2): DTAVSQTPKYLVTQMGNDKSIKCEQNLGHDTMYWYKQDSKKFLKIMFSYNNKELIINETVPNRFSPKSPDKAHLNLHINSLELGDSAVYFCASSQMPAPGYTFGSGTRLTVV.

This sequence joins TRBV4-1 and TRBJ2-7; 8 bases fit TRBD1. CDR3 length: 17 amino acids. Trimming removed 0 bases from V and 4 bases from J; junction bases left unmatched: 11. Germline V gene sequence: CDR1 MGHRA, CDR2 YSYEKL. CDR3 loop: CASSQDHLTGALYEQYF. CDR3 nucleotides: TGCGCCAGCAGCCAAGATCATTTGACAGGGGCATTATACGAGCAGTACTTC.

This clonotype was counted a few times. V is TRBV4-1 and J is TRBJ1-2; 7 nucleotides align to TRBD1. CDR1 and CDR2 from the germline V gene are MGHRA and YSYEKL. This CDR3 comprises 15 residues. The J segment lost 4 bases and the V segment lost 4 bases, leaving 9 bases of the junction unmatched. CDR3 sequence (DNA): TGCGCCAGCAGCCTATATAGACAGGGTAGCTATGGCTACACCTTC. Translation gives CASSLYRQGSYGYTF.

This clonotype has ten or more counts. The J gene is TRBJ1-1, the V gene TRBV5-1; D gene uncertain. The V and J ends lost 0 bases and 1 base respectively, with 10 bases between them. Germline V gene sequence: CDR1 SGHRS, CDR2 YFSETQ. This CDR3 region has 15 residues. CDR3 bases: TGCGCCAGCAGCTTGGCGGCTTACTCGAACACTGAAGCTTTCTTT. Amino acids: CASSLAAYSNTEAFF.

This clonotype was observed a handful of times. At one of its ends the junction is not consistent with the germline gene, which may arise from a read error. V and J are TRBV7-9 and TRBJ2-2; TRBD2 might be the D (5 bases). This CDR3 has 14 residues. The V gene's germline CDR1 is SEHNR and CDR2 FQNEAQ (reference sequence). The chain's CDR3 is CASSFPLGTGKLFF. The CDR3 coding sequence is TGTGCCAGCAGCTTTCCATTAGGCACCGGGAAGCTGTTTTTT.

This chain joins TRBV15 and TRBJ1-3; no clear D gene. The CDR3 has 15 amino acids. V was cut by 0 bases and J by 4 bases, with 10 bases left in between. Germline V gives CDR1 LNHNV, CDR2 YYDKDF (reference sequence). The CDR3 nucleotides read TGTGCCACCAGCAGAGACGCCCAACCGGGAAACACCATATATTTT. It codes for CATSRDAQPGNTIYF.

This clonotype occurred many times. V and J are TRBV3-1 and TRBJ1-5; tentative D call: TRBD1 (5 bases). Trimming removed 5 bases at V and 2 bases at J, with 10 bases between. This CDR3 is 14 amino acids long. Germline V gives CDR1 LGHDT, CDR2 YNNKEL (reference sequence). The CDR3 coding sequence is TGTGCCAGCAGCTACCGGGACCGCAATCAGCCCCAGCATTTT. Translation gives CASSYRDRNQPQHF.

The genes are TRBV11-2 and TRBJ1-1, with 7 bases lining up with TRBD1. Germline CDR1 SGHAT, CDR2 FQNNGV. V lost 1 base to trimming and J lost 8 bases; unmatched junction nucleotides: 7. The CDR3 is made up of 14 amino acids. As DNA, the CDR3 is TGTGCCAGCAGCTTAGGACAGGGAATGGAGGAAGCTTTCTTT. Translated, it gives CASSLGQGMEEAFF.

The rearrangement joins TRBV30 to TRBJ1-6, with 8 bases identical to TRBD1. The V gene's germline CDR1 is GTSNPN and CDR2 SVGIG (reference sequence). CDR3 length equals 19 residues. The trim removed 4 bases at V and 2 bases at J, leaving 16 bases unmatched. The CDR3 bases are TGTGCCTGGAAATGGGCGTGGACAGGGAAGTTCGCCTATAATTCACCCCTCCACTTT. Its protein is CAWKWAWTGKFAYNSPLHF.

This clonotype was seen a handful of times. The rearrangement links TRBV7-3 to TRBJ2-3; a weak D match, TRBD2 (5 bases). V was shortened by 3 bases and J by 5 bases, with 12 bases between the two germline ends. The length of the CDR3 is 14 residues. Germline assignment: CDR1 SGHTA and CDR2 FQGTGA. The CDR3, as DNA: TGTGCCAGCAGCTTGATCGGGATTGGAGATACGCAGTATTTT. Its protein is CASSLIGIGDTQYF.

The J gene is TRBJ2-3, the V gene TRBV6-2 or TRBV6-3, with 13 positions matching TRBD2. Germline V lookup: CDR1 MNHEY, CDR2 SVGEGT. After removal of 6 bases from V and 3 bases from J, the junction contained 3 bases not matched to a gene. This CDR3 spans 15 amino acids. In nucleotides, the CDR3 is TGTGCCAGCAGCGGACTAGCGGGGGCTACAGATACGCAGTATTTT. As protein: CASSGLAGATDTQYF.

The sample holds many counts of this clonotype. Written as DNA, the CDR3 is TGTGCCAGCAGTGAACTCCGGGGCGCAGAGACCCAGTACTTC. Protein sequence: CASSELRGAETQYF. The chain carries TRBV2 and TRBJ2-5; possibly TRBD1 or TRBD2 for D (5 bases each). Trimming took 2 bases from V and 4 from J, leaving 11 bases between them. CDR3 size: 14 residues. Germline V CDR1 and CDR2: SNHLY, FYNNEI.